These 31 T cell receptor beta chains share one sample of origin, sequenced in a study of blood T cells in healthy people across ages. Sample-barcoded 5' priming and a J-beta primer mix drove a second PCR of 7 to 11 cycles. Using its own MiXCR run on the 5' RACE reads, TCRdb lists one record per CDR3 protein. The data contain fewer than 950,000 distinct CDR3 sequences, 35% to 40% of them singletons. Specimen: blood. These receptor sequences come from a man younger than 35 in good health.

This chain connects TRBV2 to TRBJ2-1; 8 bases fit TRBD1. Matching the DNA end better, TRBJ2-7 makes the J call doubtful. CDR3 size: 14 residues. The germline V gene has CDR1 SNHLY and CDR2 FYNNEI. The CDR3 coding sequence is TGTGCCAGCAACCAAGACAGGGGTCCCTACGAGCAGTACTTC. Translation: CASNQDRGPYEQYF.

This clonotype was seen a few times. The V call is TRBV5-1, the J call TRBJ1-4, with 8 bases matching TRBD1. CDR1 is SGHRS, CDR2 YFSETQ, per germline. This CDR3 comprises 17 residues. After removal of 0 bases from V and 4 bases from J, the junction contained 8 bases not matched to a gene. For the CDR3, the DNA is TGCGCCAGCAGCTTGGAAGGACAGGGCCATAGTAATGAAAAACTGTTTTTT. Its translation is CASSLEGQGHSNEKLFF.

CDR3 DNA sequence: TGCAGTGCTAGAGATAAGGGCTTGGGAAAACTGTTTTTT. Its protein product is CSARDKGLGKLFF. This sequence joins TRBV20-1 and TRBJ1-4; D ambiguous. Germline CDR1 is DFQATT and CDR2 is SNEGSKA (reference sequence). This CDR3 has 13 residues. The V end was cut by 0 bases, the J end by 10 bases, with 12 bases between.

The rearrangement uses TRBV7-9 and TRBJ1-2; no firm D call. Germline V gene sequence: CDR1 SEHNR, CDR2 FQNEAQ (reference sequence). The CDR3 spans 13 residues. The V end lost 8 bases, the J end lost 7 bases, and 17 bases lay between the germline ends. CDR3 region: CASVPTSLVGYTF. The CDR3, as DNA: TGTGCCAGCGTGCCGACCTCTTTAGTTGGCTACACCTTC.

The chain carries TRBV6-1 and TRBJ2-3; the D is unclear. Germline CDR1 MNHNS, CDR2 SASEGT. V gave up 0 bases and J gave up 3 bases, with 10 bases separating them. This CDR3 is built from 15 residues. DNA for the CDR3: TGTGCCAGCAGTGAAGCGATACTTGGGACAGATACGCAGTATTTT. Its protein is CASSEAILGTDTQYF.

This clonotype was seen just once. This sequence joins TRBV6-2 or TRBV6-3 and TRBJ2-5, with a weak D call TRBD2 (5 bases). With 6 bases removed from V and 11 bases from J, the gap between germline ends came to 19 bases. In germline, CDR1 is MNHEY, CDR2 SVGEGT. The CDR3 is 13 residues long. This CDR3 is CASRTRTYNEQYF. CDR3 nucleotide sequence: TGTGCCAGCAGAACTCGGACTTACAATGAGCAGTACTTC.

This clonotype was seen a few times. The genes are TRBV15 and TRBJ2-1; D is unresolved. The J call may be in error: the DNA end matches TRBJ2-7 better. Per the germline V gene, CDR1 is LNHNV and CDR2 is YYDKDF (reference sequence). There are 13 residues in the CDR3. The CDR3 here is CATSPGTYNEQYF. DNA of the CDR3: TGTGCCACCAGCCCAGGAACCTACAATGAGCAGTACTTC.

The CDR3 bases are TGCAGTGCCACAAAGGGTACGAACACTGAAGCTTTCTTT. Translating gives CSATKGTNTEAFF. The chain joins TRBV20-1 to TRBJ1-1, with unresolved D. The CDR3 is made up of 13 amino acids. Germline CDR1 reads DFQATT; CDR2 reads SNEGSKA (reference sequence). V lost 6 bases and J lost 1, with 12 bases in between.

This clonotype was recorded a few times. The V and J genes are TRBV12-3 or TRBV12-4 and TRBJ1-1; possible D gene TRBD1, 5 bases. V shed 6 bases and J shed 7 bases, with 15 bases lying between them. The CDR3 has 13 residues. CDR3: CASSRRGSNEAFF. DNA of the CDR3: TGTGCCAGCAGCCGAAGGGGATCCAATGAAGCTTTCTTT.

This clonotype has just one count. A single base separates this from a much larger clone, so it may be a read error. This chain joins TRBV6-5 and TRBJ1-2; TRBD1 agrees at 7 bases. V shed 4 bases, J shed 7 bases, and the junction held 12 bases outside the gene matches. The CDR3 length is 15 residues. Germline V gene lookup returns CDR1 MNHEY and CDR2 SVGAGI. CDR3 in DNA: TGTGCCAGCAGTTCGCGACAGGGAAGGGACTGTGGCTACACCTTC. It yields the protein CASSSRQGRDCGYTF.

This clonotype was seen more than once but under ten times. This sequence joins TRBV20-1 and TRBJ1-4; TRBD1 matches at 7 bases. Germline V gene sequence: CDR1 DFQATT, CDR2 SNEGSKA (reference sequence). J gave up 8 bases and V 0 bases, and 12 bases lay outside the gene matches. The CDR3 loop spans 16 amino acids. CDR3 sequence reads: CSARDWVQGLEEKLFF. DNA for the CDR3: TGCAGTGCTAGAGATTGGGTACAGGGGCTGGAGGAAAAACTGTTTTTT.

This chain links TRBV20-1 with TRBJ1-2; the D gene is possibly TRBD1 (5 bases). CDR1 and CDR2 from the germline V gene are DFQATT and SNEGSKA (reference sequence). This CDR3 spans 13 amino acids. Trimming pared 6 bases from V and 1 base from J, leaving 12 bases between. CDR3 DNA: TGCAGTGCGGGGGAGGGCCATAACTATGGCTACACCTTC. It specifies CSAGEGHNYGYTF.

This chain joins TRBV7-9 and TRBJ1-1, with D uncertain. V was trimmed by 5 bases and J by 11 bases, leaving 18 bases between them. CDR1 is SEHNR, CDR2 FQNEAQ, per germline (reference sequence). This CDR3 is built from 13 residues. Here the CDR3 reads CASSESLVAGAFF. The CDR3, as DNA: TGTGCCAGCAGCGAAAGCTTGGTGGCGGGGGCTTTCTTT. Together with reference TRBV7-9 and TRBJ1-1, the CDR3 gives the full variable domain: DTGVSQNPRHKITKRGQNVTFRCDPISEHNRLYWYRQTLGQGPEFLTYFQNEAQLEKSRLLSDRFSAERPKGSFSTLEIQRTEQGDSAMYLCASSESLVAGAFFGQGTRLTVV.

Notes on this clonotype: This sequence may be a read error, since a much larger clone differs from it by one base. V is TRBV29-1 and J is TRBJ2-5; D unresolved. V lost 7 bases and J lost 1, with 16 bases in between. The germline V gene encodes CDR1 SQVTM and CDR2 ANQGSEA. The CDR3 has 14 amino acids. The CDR3 region is CSGAPGTAQETQYF. The CDR3 region has the DNA TGCAGCGGGGCCCCCGGTACAGCCCAAGAGACCCAGTACTTC.

This clonotype showed up just a few times. The rearrangement uses TRBV12-3 or TRBV12-4 and TRBJ2-7; D remains unclear. Between the trimmed V and J ends, which lost 3 bases and 0 bases, there was a span of 18 bases. The CDR3 covers 17 residues. The CDR3 sequence is CASSFDPSRSSSYEQYF. The CDR3 DNA reads as TGTGCCAGCAGTTTCGATCCCAGTCGCTCTAGCTCCTACGAGCAGTACTTC.

This clonotype was observed a handful of times. The chain is built from TRBV28 and TRBJ2-3; the D gene is possibly TRBD1 (6 bases). With 9 bases removed from V and 8 bases from J, the gap between germline ends came to 18 bases. Germline values: CDR1 MDHEN, CDR2 SYDVKM. This CDR3 comprises 13 residues. This CDR3 is CASKQGPIATQYF. The CDR3, as DNA: TGTGCCAGTAAACAGGGCCCAATAGCTACGCAGTATTTT. Using reference TRBV28 and TRBJ2-3 for the parts outside the CDR3, the full variable domain is DVKVTQSSRYLVKRTGEKVFLECVQDMDHENMFWYRQDPGLGLRLIYFSYDVKMKEKGDIPEGYSVSREKKERFSLILESASTNQTSMYLCASKQGPIATQYFGPGTRLTVL.

The J gene is TRBJ1-6, the V gene TRBV7-6; D not resolved. The CDR3 contains 14 residues. Trimming left V 2 bases short and J 7 bases short, with 9 bases between. CDR1 and CDR2 from the germline V gene are SGHVS and FNYEAQ. CDR3 sequence: CASSLRPENSPLHF. For the CDR3, the DNA is TGTGCCAGCAGCTTACGGCCTGAGAATTCACCCCTCCACTTT. The full variable domain, completed using reference TRBV7-6 and TRBJ1-6, is GAGVSQSPRYKVTKRGQDVALRCDPISGHVSLYWYRQALGQGPEFLTYFNYEAQQDKSGLPNDRFSAERPEGSISTLTIQRTEQRDSAMYRCASSLRPENSPLHFGNGTRLTVT.

The chain employs TRBV3-1 and TRBJ2-1; 9 nucleotides agree with TRBD2. CDR1 is LGHDT, CDR2 YNNKEL, per germline (reference sequence). This CDR3 has 15 amino acids. The J segment lost 2 bases and the V segment lost 3 bases, leaving 2 bases of the junction unmatched. The CDR3 DNA follows: TGTGCCAGCAGCCACGGCGGGGGGGCCTACAATGAGCAGTTCTTC. Translation: CASSHGGGAYNEQFF.

The CDR3 region has the DNA TGTGCCACTCGGGCCAGGGGACGATACAATGAGCAGTTCTTC. Translated: CATRARGRYNEQFF. The chain employs TRBV12-3 or TRBV12-4 and TRBJ2-1; D is possibly TRBD1 (6 bases). Trimming removed 10 bases at V and 4 bases at J, with 17 bases between. This CDR3 region has 14 residues.

The chain links TRBV2 to TRBJ2-7; D ambiguous. Per the germline V gene, CDR1 is SNHLY and CDR2 is FYNNEI. Trimming pared 7 bases from V and 7 bases from J, leaving 8 bases between. The CDR3 has 10 amino acids. CDR3 coding DNA: TGTGCCAGCAAGTACAATGAGCAGTACTTC. Translated: CASKYNEQYF.

Of note for this clonotype: The germline gene is not matched at one end of the junction; a read error may be the cause. This chain's CDR3 is CAGSPGLAGNEQFF. CDR3 bases: TGTGCCGGCAGCCCGGGACTAGCGGGTAATGAGCAGTTCTTC. V and J are TRBV6-2 or TRBV6-3 and TRBJ2-1; 12 bases are shared with TRBD2. Germline CDR1 reads MNHEY; CDR2 reads SVGEGT. CDR3 length equals 14 residues.

As to this clonotype: A much larger clone differs by one base, so this may be a read error. The V and J genes are TRBV4-3 and TRBJ2-5, with D possibly matching TRBD1 (6 bases). Germline CDR1 LGHNA, CDR2 YSLEER. Trimming stripped 6 bases from V and 1 base from J, with 12 bases between. The CDR3 is 14 residues long. The CDR3 nucleotides read TGCGCCAGCAGGCGAACAGGGCTCCAAGAGACCCAGTACTTC. This translates into CASRRTGLQETQYF.

This clonotype was picked up a small number of times. The chain is built from TRBV6-5 and TRBJ2-1; 7 bases line up with TRBD1. The J call may be incorrect, as the DNA end agrees better with TRBJ2-7. The germline gives CDR1 MNHEY, CDR2 SVGAGI. This CDR3 has 17 amino acids. The CDR3 DNA sequence: TGTGCCAGCAGTTGGAAACTGGGACAGAGCTCCTACAATGAGCAGTACTTC. This codes for CASSWKLGQSSYNEQYF.

This clonotype was seen a few times. The rearrangement links TRBV4-3 to TRBJ1-6, with D perhaps matching TRBD1 (6 bases). This CDR3 region has 13 residues. The V end was cut by 8 bases, the J end by 7 bases, with 12 bases between. CDR1 LGHNA and CDR2 YSLEER come from the germline V gene. For the CDR3, the DNA is TGCGCCAGCCGACAGGACACGAATTCACCCCTCCACTTT. It yields the protein CASRQDTNSPLHF.

The chain has TRBV20-1 and TRBJ2-1; unclear D gene. The germline V and J ends were trimmed by 6 bases and 8 bases, with 23 bases remaining between them. CDR1 and CDR2 from the germline V gene are DFQATT and SNEGSKA (reference sequence). The CDR3 spans 15 residues. The CDR3 DNA is TGCAGTGCGACCCCCGGATCAGATCCGACCGATGAGCAGTTCTTC. Its translation: CSATPGSDPTDEQFF.

The chain has TRBV7-8 and TRBJ2-5; 8 bases match TRBD2. Germline loops: CDR1 SGHVS, CDR2 FQNEAQ. Losses at the gene ends were 0 bases for V and 1 base for J; bases not matched to a gene: 4. The CDR3 sequence is 16 residues long. As DNA, the CDR3 is TGTGCCAGCAGCTTAGCCCGGGGGGGCCCCCAAGAGACCCAGTACTTC. Protein product: CASSLARGGPQETQYF. Looking up the rest from reference TRBV7-8 and TRBJ2-5 gives the full variable domain: GAGVSQSPRYKVAKRGQDVALRCDPISGHVSLFWYQQALGQGPEFLTYFQNEAQLDKSGLPSDRFFAERPEGSVSTLKIQRTQQEDSAVYLCASSLARGGPQETQYFGPGTRLLVL.

This clonotype was seen only a few times. The chain is built from TRBV7-6 and TRBJ2-1; 10 nucleotides match TRBD2. The V gene's germline CDR1 is SGHVS and CDR2 FNYEAQ. Trimming cost V 1 base and J 3 bases; bases outside gene matches: 6. The CDR3 has 17 amino acids. The CDR3 bases are TGTGCCAGCAGCTTAGAGATAGCGGGGGGAAGCTACAATGAGCAGTTCTTC. It translates to CASSLEIAGGSYNEQFF. The whole variable domain, remainder taken from reference TRBV7-6 and TRBJ2-1, is GAGVSQSPRYKVTKRGQDVALRCDPISGHVSLYWYRQALGQGPEFLTYFNYEAQQDKSGLPNDRFSAERPEGSISTLTIQRTEQRDSAMYRCASSLEIAGGSYNEQFFGPGTRLTVL.

In its sample, this clonotype was seen a few times. The DNA of the CDR3 is TGTGCCAGCAGCTTGTGGGGGACAGGGCGAATAGATACGCAGTATTTT. Translating gives CASSLWGTGRIDTQYF. The chain links TRBV5-6 to TRBJ2-3, with 9 nucleotides matching TRBD1. Germline V CDR1 and CDR2: SGHDT, YYEEEE. This CDR3 contains 16 residues. With V trimmed by 1 base and J by 5 bases, 8 bases remained unmatched.

The chain carries TRBV28 and TRBJ1-6; TRBD1 matches at 8 bases. The CDR3 is 13 amino acids. Trimming at V came to 8 bases and at J to 7 bases, leaving 4 bases not matched to a gene. Germline V gives CDR1 MDHEN, CDR2 SYDVKM. The CDR3 DNA follows: TGTGCCAGCGATCGGGACAGGAATTCACCCCTCCACTTT. This translates into CASDRDRNSPLHF. Filled out from reference TRBV28 and TRBJ1-6, the complete variable domain reads DVKVTQSSRYLVKRTGEKVFLECVQDMDHENMFWYRQDPGLGLRLIYFSYDVKMKEKGDIPEGYSVSREKKERFSLILESASTNQTSMYLCASDRDRNSPLHFGNGTRLTVT.

This clonotype has a handful of counts. The chain uses TRBV12-3 or TRBV12-4 and TRBJ2-1, with 10 bases aligning to TRBD2. The trim removed 2 bases at V and 7 bases at J, leaving 5 bases unmatched. The CDR3 runs 15 residues. This CDR3 reads CASSLSGGGRNEQFF. The DNA of the CDR3 is TGTGCCAGCAGTTTAAGCGGGGGGGGACGGAATGAGCAGTTCTTC.

This clonotype appeared once. This sequence joins TRBV29-1 and TRBJ1-5, with D possibly matching TRBD1 (5 bases). The CDR3 has 13 amino acids. Trimming pared 7 bases from V and 7 bases from J, leaving 17 bases between. Looked up from germline, CDR1 is SQVTM and CDR2 is ANQGSEA. The CDR3 DNA sequence: TGCAGCGCCGCCGACCGGGGGGAACAGCCCCAGCATTTT. It encodes CSAADRGEQPQHF.